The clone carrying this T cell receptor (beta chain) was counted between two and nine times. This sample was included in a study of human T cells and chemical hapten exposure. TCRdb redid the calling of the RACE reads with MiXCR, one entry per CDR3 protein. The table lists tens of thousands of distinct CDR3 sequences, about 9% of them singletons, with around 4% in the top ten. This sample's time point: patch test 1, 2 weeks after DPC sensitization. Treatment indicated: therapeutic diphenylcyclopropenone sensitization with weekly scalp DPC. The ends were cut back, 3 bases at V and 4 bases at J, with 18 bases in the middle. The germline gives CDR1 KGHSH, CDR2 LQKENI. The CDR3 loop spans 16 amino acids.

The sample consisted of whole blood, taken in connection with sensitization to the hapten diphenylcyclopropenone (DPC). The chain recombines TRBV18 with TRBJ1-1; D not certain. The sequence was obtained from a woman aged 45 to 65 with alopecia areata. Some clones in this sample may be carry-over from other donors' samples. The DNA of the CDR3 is TGTGCCAGCTCACCCCCTCCGGTAATCGGATCCACTGAAGCTTTCTTT. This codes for CASSPPPVIGSTEAFF.